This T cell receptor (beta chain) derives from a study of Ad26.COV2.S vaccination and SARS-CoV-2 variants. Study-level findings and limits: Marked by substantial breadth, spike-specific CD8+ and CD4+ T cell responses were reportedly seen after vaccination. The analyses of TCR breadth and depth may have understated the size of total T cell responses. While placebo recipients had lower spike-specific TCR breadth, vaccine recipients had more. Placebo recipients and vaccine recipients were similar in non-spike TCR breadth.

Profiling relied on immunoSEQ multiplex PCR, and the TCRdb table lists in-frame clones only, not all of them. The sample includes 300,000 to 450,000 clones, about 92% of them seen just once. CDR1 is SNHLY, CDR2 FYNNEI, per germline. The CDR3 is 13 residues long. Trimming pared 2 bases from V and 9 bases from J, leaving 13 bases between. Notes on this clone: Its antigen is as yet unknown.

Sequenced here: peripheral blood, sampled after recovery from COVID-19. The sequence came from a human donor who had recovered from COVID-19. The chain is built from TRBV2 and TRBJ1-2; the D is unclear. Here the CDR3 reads CASSETSSLSYTF. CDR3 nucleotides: TGTGCCAGCAGTGAAACCTCCAGTTTGAGCTACACCTTC.